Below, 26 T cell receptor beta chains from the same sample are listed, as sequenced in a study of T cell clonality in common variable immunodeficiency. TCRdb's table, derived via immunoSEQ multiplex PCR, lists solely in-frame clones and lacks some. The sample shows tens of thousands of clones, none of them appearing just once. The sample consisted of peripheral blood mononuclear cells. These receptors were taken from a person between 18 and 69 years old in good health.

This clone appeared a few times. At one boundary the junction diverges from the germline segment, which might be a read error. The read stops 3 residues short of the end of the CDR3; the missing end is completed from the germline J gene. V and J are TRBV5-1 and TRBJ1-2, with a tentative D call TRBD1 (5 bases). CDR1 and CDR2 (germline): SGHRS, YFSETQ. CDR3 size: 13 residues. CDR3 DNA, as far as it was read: TGCGCCAGCAACTTGGCCACAGGCGAGGGC. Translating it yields CASNLATGEG. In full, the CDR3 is CASNLATGEGYTF. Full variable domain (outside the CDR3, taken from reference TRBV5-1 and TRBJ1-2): KAGVTQTPRYLIKTRGQQVTLSCSPISGHRSVSWYQQTPGQGLQFLFEYFSETQRNKGNFPGRFSGRQFSNSRSEMNVSTLELGDSALYLCASNLATGEGYTFGSGTRLTVV.

CDR3 DNA (partial): TGTGCCTGGGGCGGTAGCGGGATCCAAGAGACG. Translating it yields CAWGGSGIQET. The CDR3 as a whole reads CAWGGSGIQETQYF. V usage is TRBV30 and J usage is TRBJ2-3; TRBD2 matches 8 bases. The read terminates 3 residues ahead of where the CDR3 ends, so the germline J gene completes it. The germline V gene encodes CDR1 GTSNPN and CDR2 SVGIG (reference sequence). The CDR3 consists of 14 residues.

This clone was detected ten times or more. The covered CDR3 bases are TGCAGTGCTAGAGACCAGGGGTTTAGCTCCTACGAG. Protein product: CSARDQGFSSYE. The complete CDR3 reads CSARDQGFSSYEQYF. The V gene is TRBV20-1, the J gene TRBJ2-7; a weak D match, TRBD1 (6 bases). The missing CDR3 end, 3 residues past where the read stops, is filled in from the germline J gene. The CDR3 is made up of 15 amino acids. V was cut by 0 bases and J by 0 bases, with 12 bases left in between. Germline V gene data show CDR1 as DFQATT and CDR2 as SNEGSKA (reference sequence).

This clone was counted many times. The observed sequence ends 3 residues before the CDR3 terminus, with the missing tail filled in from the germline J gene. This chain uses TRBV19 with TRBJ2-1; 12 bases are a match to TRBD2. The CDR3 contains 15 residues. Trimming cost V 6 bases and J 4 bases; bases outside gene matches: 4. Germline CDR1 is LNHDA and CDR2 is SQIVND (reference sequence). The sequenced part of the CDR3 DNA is TGTGCCAGTAGAGTCCTAGCGGGGGGGTACAATGAG. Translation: CASRVLAGGYNE. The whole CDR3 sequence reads CASRVLAGGYNEQFF.

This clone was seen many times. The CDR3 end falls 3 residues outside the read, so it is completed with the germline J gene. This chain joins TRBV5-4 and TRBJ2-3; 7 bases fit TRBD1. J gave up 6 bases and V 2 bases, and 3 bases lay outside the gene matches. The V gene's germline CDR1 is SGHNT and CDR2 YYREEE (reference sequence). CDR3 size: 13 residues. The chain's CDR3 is CASSFDRADTQYF. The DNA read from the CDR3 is TGTGCCAGCAGCTTCGACAGGGCGGATACG. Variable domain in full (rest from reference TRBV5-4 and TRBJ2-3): ETGVTQSPTHLIKTRGQQVTLRCSSQSGHNTVSWYQQALGQGPQFIFQYYREEENGRGNFPPRFSGLQFPNYSSELNVNALELDDSALYLCASSFDRADTQYFGPGTRLTVL.

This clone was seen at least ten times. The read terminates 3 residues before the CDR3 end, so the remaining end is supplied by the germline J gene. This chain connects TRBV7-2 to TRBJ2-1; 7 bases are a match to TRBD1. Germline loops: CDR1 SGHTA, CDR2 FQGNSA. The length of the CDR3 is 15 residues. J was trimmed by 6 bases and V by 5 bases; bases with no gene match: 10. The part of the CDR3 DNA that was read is TGTGCCAGCAGCCGGACAGGTGAAGAGGGCAATGAG. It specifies CASSRTGEEGNE. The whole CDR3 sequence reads CASSRTGEEGNEQFF. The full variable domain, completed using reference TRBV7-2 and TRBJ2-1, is GAGVSQSPSNKVTEKGKDVELRCDPISGHTALYWYRQSLGQGLEFLIYFQGNSAPDKSGLPSDRFSAERTGGSVSTLTIQRTQQEDSAVYLCASSRTGEEGNEQFFGPGTRLTVL.

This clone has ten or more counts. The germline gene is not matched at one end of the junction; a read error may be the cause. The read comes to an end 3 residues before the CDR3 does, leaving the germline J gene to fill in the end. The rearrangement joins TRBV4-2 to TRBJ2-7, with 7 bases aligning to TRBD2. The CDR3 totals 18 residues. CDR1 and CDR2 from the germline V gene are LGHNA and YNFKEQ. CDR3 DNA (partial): TGCGCCAGCAGCCCGAACCTGCCGAGAACCGCCTCGGGGGGCGAG. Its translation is CASSPNLPRTASGGE. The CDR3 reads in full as CASSPNLPRTASGGEQYF.

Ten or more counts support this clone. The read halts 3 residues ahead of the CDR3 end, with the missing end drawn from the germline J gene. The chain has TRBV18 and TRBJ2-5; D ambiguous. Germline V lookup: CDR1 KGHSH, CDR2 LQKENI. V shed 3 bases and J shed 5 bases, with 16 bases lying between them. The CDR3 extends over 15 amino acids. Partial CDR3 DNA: TGTGCCAGCTCACCCCCGCCGTCGAAGGTGGAGACC. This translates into CASSPPPSKVET. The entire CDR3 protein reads CASSPPPSKVETQYF.

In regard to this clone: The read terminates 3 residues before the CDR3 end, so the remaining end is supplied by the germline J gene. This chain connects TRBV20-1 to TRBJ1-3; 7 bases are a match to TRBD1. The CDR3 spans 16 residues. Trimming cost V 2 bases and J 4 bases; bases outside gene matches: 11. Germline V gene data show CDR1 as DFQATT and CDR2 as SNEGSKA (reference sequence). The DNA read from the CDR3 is TGCAGTGCTAGACCTAATACAGGGGCTAGGGGAAACACC. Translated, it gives CSARPNTGARGNT. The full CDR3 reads CSARPNTGARGNTIYF.

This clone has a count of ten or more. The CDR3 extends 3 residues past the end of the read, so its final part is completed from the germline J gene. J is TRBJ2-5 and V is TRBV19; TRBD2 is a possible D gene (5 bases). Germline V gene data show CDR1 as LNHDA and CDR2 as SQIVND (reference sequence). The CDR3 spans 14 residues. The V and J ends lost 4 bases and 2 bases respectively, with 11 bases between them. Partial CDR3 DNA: TGTGCCAGTAGTACCGGGGTGGGGCAAGAGACC. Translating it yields CASSTGVGQET. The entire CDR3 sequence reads CASSTGVGQETQYF.

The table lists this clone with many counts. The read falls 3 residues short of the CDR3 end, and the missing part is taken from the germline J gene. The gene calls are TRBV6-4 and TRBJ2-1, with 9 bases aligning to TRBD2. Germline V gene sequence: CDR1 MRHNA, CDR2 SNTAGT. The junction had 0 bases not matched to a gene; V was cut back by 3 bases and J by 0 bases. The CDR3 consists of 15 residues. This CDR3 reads CASSERGGSYNEQFF. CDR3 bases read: TGTGCCAGCAGTGAGCGGGGGGGCTCCTACAATGAG.

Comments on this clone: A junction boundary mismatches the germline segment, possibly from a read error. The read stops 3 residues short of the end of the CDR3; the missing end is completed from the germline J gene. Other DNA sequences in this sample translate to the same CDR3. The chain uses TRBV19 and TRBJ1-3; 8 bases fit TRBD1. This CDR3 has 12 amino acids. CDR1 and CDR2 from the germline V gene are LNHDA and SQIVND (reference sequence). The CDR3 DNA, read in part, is TGTGCCAGCGGACAGGGAGGAAACACG. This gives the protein CASGQGGNT. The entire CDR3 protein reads CASGQGGNTIYF.

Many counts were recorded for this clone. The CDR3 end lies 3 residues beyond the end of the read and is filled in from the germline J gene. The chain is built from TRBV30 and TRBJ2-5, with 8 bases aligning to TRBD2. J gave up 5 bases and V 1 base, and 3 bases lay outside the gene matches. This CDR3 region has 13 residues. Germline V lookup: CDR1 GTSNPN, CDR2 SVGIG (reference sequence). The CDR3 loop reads CAWSGAGGETQYF. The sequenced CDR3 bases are TGTGCCTGGAGTGGGGCGGGAGGTGAGACC. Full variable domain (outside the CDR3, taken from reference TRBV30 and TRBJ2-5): SQTIHQWPATLVQPVGSPLSLECTVEGTSNPNLYWYRQAAGRGLQLLFYSVGIGQISSEVPQNLSASRPQDRQFILSSKKLLLSDSGFYLCAWSGAGGETQYFGPGTRLLVL.

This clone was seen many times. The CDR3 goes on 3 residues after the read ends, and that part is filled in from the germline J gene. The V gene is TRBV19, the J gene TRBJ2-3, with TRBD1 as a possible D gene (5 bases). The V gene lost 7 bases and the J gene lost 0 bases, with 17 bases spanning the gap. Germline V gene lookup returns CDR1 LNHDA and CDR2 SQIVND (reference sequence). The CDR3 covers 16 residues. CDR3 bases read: TGTGCCAGTACCCGGGCCAGGGCAGAAAGCACAGATACG. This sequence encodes CASTRARAESTDT. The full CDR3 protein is CASTRARAESTDTQYF.

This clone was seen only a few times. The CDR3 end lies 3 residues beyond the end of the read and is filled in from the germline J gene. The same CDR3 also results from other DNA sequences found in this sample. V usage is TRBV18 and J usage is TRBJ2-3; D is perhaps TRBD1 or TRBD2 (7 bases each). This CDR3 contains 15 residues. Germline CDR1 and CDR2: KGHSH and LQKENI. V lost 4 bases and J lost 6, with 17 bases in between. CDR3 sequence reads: CASSRQGGTADTQYF. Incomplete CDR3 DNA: TGTGCCAGCTCACGACAGGGAGGGACGGCGGATACG.

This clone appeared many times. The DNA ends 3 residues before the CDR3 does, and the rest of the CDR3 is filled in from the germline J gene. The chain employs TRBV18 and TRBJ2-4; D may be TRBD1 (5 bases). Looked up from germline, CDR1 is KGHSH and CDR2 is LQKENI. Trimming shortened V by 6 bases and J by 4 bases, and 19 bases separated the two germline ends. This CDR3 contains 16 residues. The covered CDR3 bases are TGTGCCAGCTCGCCCCTCCCCGGCCAGGGAAAAAACATT. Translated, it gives CASSPLPGQGKNI. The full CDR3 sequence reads CASSPLPGQGKNIQYF.

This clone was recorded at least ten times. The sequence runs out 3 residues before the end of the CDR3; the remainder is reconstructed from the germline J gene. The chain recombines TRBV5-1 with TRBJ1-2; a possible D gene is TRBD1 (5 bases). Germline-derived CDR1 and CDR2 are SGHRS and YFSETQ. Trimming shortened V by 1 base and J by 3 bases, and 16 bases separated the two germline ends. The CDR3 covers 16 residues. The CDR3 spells CASSLIPSGSDYGYTF. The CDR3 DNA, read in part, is TGCGCCAGCAGCTTGATCCCATCAGGGTCGGACTATGGC.

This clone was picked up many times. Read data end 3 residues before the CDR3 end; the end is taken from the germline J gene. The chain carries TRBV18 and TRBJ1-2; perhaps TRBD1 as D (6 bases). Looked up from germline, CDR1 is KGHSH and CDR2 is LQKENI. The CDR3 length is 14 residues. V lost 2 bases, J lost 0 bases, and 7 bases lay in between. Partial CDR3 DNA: TGTGCCAGCTCACCAAGGGACACTAACTATGGC. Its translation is CASSPRDTNYG. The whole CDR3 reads CASSPRDTNYGYTF.

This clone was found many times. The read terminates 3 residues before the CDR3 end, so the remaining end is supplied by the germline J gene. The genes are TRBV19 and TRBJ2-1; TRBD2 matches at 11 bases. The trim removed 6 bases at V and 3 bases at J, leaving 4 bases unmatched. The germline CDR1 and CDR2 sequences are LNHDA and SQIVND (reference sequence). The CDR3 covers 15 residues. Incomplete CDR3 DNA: TGTGCCAGTAGATTAGCGGGAGGGGTCTACAATGAG. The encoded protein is CASRLAGGVYNE. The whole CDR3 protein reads CASRLAGGVYNEQFF.

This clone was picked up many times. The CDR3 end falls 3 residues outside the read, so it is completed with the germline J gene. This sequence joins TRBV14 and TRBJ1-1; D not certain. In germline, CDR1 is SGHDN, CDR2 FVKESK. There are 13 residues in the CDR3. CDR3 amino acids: CASSQDLTGRAFF. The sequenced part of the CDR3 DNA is TGTGCCAGCAGCCAAGATCTCACGGGTAGG.

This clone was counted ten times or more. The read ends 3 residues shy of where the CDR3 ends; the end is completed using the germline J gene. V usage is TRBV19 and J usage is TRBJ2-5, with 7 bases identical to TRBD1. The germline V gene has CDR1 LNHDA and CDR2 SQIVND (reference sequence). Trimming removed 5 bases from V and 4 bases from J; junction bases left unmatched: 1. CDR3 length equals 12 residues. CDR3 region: CASSYRGETQYF. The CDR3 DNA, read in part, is TGTGCCAGTAGTTACAGGGGAGAGACC.

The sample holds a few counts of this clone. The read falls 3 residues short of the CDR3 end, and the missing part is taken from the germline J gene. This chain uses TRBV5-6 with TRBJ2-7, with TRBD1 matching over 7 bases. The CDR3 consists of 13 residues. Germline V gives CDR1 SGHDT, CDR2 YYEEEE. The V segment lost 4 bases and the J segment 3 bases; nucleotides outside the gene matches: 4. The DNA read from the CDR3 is TGTGCCAGCAGCGTAAGACAGGGCTACGAG. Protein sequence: CASSVRQGYE. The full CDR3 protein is CASSVRQGYEQYF.

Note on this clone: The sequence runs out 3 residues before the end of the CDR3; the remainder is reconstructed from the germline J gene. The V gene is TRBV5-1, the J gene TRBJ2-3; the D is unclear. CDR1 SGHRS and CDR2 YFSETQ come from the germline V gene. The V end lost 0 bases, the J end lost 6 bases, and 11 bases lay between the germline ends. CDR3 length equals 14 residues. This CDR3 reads CASSLAGRRDTQYF. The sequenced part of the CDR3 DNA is TGCGCCAGCAGCTTGGCTGGGCGCCGGGATACG.

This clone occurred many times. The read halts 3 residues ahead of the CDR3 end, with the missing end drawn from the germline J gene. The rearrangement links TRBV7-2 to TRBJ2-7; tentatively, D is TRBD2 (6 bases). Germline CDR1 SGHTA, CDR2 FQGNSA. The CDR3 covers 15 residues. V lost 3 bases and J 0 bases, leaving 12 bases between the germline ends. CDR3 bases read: TGTGCCAGCAGCTTCACGGCGGGGCCCTCCTACGAG. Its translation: CASSFTAGPSYE. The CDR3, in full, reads CASSFTAGPSYEQYF.

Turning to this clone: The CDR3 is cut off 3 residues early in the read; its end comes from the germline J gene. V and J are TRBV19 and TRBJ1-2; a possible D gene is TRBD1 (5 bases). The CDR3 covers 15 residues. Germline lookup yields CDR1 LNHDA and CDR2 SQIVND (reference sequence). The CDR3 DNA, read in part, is TGTGCCAGTAGCAAATTCGGGACTAACGTCTACGAC. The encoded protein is CASSKFGTNVYD. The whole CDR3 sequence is CASSKFGTNVYDYTF.

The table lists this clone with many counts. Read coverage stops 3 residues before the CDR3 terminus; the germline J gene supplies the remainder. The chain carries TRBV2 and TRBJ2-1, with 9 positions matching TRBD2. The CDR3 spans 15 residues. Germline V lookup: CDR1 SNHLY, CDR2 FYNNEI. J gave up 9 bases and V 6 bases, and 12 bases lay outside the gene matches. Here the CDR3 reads CASSLSGRPSGEQFF. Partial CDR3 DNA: TGTGCCAGCAGCTTAAGCGGGAGGCCGAGTGGTGAG.